Each of the 27 T cell receptor beta chains below was sequenced from the same sample in a study of CD8+CD57+ T cells in acquired aplastic anemia. Patients sequenced had flow cytometry evidence of CD8+CD57+ cell expansion. Genomic DNA templated the TCR beta VDJ and CDR3 profiling. TCRdb reanalysed the reads using MiXCR and keeps one entry per CDR3 protein. This table has about 170,000 distinct CDR3 sequences, more than 45% appearing once. Sequencing was done on a sample of sorted CD4+, CD8+, or CD8+CD57+ T cells (not recorded which) from PBMCs. The receptors here all came from a human donor with aplastic anemia.

The chain has TRBV20-1 and TRBJ2-7; a weak D match, TRBD1 (6 bases). The CDR3 consists of 13 residues. The ends were cut back, 0 bases at V and 2 bases at J, with 8 bases in the middle. Germline V gene data show CDR1 as DFQATT and CDR2 as SNEGSKA (reference sequence). The CDR3, as DNA: TGCAGTGCTAGAGATCGGGACACCTACGAGCAGTACTTC. The encoded protein is CSARDRDTYEQYF.

This clonotype showed up many times. The chain has TRBV5-4 and TRBJ2-7, with D possibly matching TRBD1 (6 bases). The length of the CDR3 is 13 residues. Trimming removed 4 bases at V and 2 bases at J, with 10 bases between. CDR1 is SGHNT and CDR2 is YYREEE in the germline V gene (reference sequence). This CDR3 reads CASSIRTAYEQYF. CDR3 bases: TGTGCCAGCAGCATCCGGACAGCCTACGAGCAGTACTTC.

Comments on this clonotype: An end of the junction differs from the germline gene, which may be a read error. The V and J genes are TRBV10-3 and TRBJ1-6; a weak D match, TRBD1 (6 bases). The CDR3 length is 13 residues. The germline gives CDR1 ENHRY, CDR2 SYGVKD. CDR3 nucleotides: TGTGCCATGAGGGGGGAACCAAATTCACCCCCCCACTTT. The encoded protein is CAMRGEPNSPPHF.

In regard to this clonotype: A much larger clone lies a single base off, so this may be a read error. The rearrangement uses TRBV12-3 or TRBV12-4 and TRBJ2-1; D unresolved. The V gene lost 2 bases and the J gene lost 11 bases, with 10 bases spanning the gap. This CDR3 comprises 12 residues. CDR3 sequence (DNA): TGTGCCAGCAGTTTAATGGGTGGGCAGCAGTTCTTC. Encoded protein: CASSLMGGQQFF.

The rearrangement joins TRBV10-1 to TRBJ2-2; unclear D gene. Germline V lookup: CDR1 WNHNN, CDR2 SYGVQD (reference sequence). The CDR3 is 14 amino acids. V lost 4 bases, J lost 6 bases, and 12 bases lay in between. The CDR3 DNA reads TGCGCCAGCAGTGGTCGGATTAGTCCCGGGGAGCTGTTTTTT. Protein product: CASSGRISPGELFF.

J is TRBJ1-1 and V is TRBV12-3 or TRBV12-4; no clear D. The CDR3 is made up of 12 amino acids. The V and J ends lost 7 bases and 6 bases respectively, with 12 bases between them. As DNA, the CDR3 is TGTGCCAGCAAACATGTGAGGGCTGAAGCTTTCTTT. Encoded protein: CASKHVRAEAFF.

This clonotype was seen repeatedly, ten times or more. This sequence joins TRBV2 and TRBJ2-2; no definite D call. Trimming stripped 2 bases from V and 6 bases from J, with 4 bases between. Germline V gene data show CDR1 as SNHLY and CDR2 as FYNNEI. CDR3 length equals 12 residues. CDR3 residues: CASSEIAGELFF. CDR3 nucleotide sequence: TGTGCCAGCAGTGAAATTGCCGGGGAGCTGTTTTTT. Full variable domain (outside the CDR3, taken from reference TRBV2 and TRBJ2-2): EPEVTQTPSHQVTQMGQEVILRCVPISNHLYFYWYRQILGQKVEFLVSFYNNEISEKSEIFDDQFSVERPDGSNFTLKIRSTKLEDSAMYFCASSEIAGELFFGEGSRLTVL.

Concerning this clonotype: It may be a read error: a sequence one base away is much more abundant. The J gene is TRBJ2-1, the V gene TRBV19, with 11 positions matching TRBD2. The CDR3 loop spans 17 amino acids. CDR1 and CDR2 (germline): LNHDA, SQIVND (reference sequence). In DNA, the CDR3 is TGTGCCAGTAGCGATCCCGGGACTAGCGGAAACGTTAATGAGCAGTCCTTC. This codes for CASSDPGTSGNVNEQSF. Using reference TRBV19 and TRBJ2-1 for the parts outside the CDR3, the full variable domain is DGGITQSPKYLFRKEGQNVTLSCEQNLNHDAMYWYRQDPGQGLRLIYYSQIVNDFQKGDIAEGYSVSREKKESFPLTVTSAQKNPTAFYLCASSDPGTSGNVNEQSFGPGTRLTVL.

The sample holds many counts of this clonotype. The chain joins TRBV19 to TRBJ1-4, with D unclear. Trimming stripped 3 bases from V and 0 bases from J, with 8 bases between. This CDR3 has 15 residues. The V gene's germline CDR1 is LNHDA and CDR2 SQIVND (reference sequence). The CDR3 DNA reads TGTGCCAGTAGTATGCAATACGCAACTAATGAAAAACTGTTTTTT. Protein product: CASSMQYATNEKLFF.

This clonotype appeared many times. The V gene is TRBV3-1, the J gene TRBJ1-2; 10 bases are a match to TRBD1. The CDR3 runs 15 residues. Germline V gene lookup returns CDR1 LGHDT and CDR2 YNNKEL (reference sequence). J lost 2 bases, V lost 5 bases, and 5 bases had no gene match. In DNA form, the CDR3 reads TGTGCCAGCAGCTTCCTGGGACAGGGGAACTATGGCTACACCTTC. Protein: CASSFLGQGNYGYTF.

In its sample, this clonotype was seen many times. The chain combines TRBV12-3 or TRBV12-4 with TRBJ1-1; 7 bases match TRBD1. The V gene end was trimmed by 3 bases and the J gene end by 5 bases; junction bases not matched to a gene: 6. The CDR3 runs to 14 residues. The CDR3 DNA reads TGTGCCAGCAGTTTGACAGGGAAGGGGACTGAAGCTTTCTTT. As protein: CASSLTGKGTEAFF.

This clonotype was detected ten times or more. The chain uses TRBV5-1 and TRBJ1-6; D may be TRBD1 (5 bases). CDR1 SGHRS and CDR2 YFSETQ come from the germline V gene. Deletions cut 2 bases from V and 2 bases from J, with 8 bases between. This CDR3 comprises 15 residues. CDR3 sequence (DNA): TGCGCCAGCAGCTTTGACAGAGCCTATAATTCACCCCTCCACTTT. Translation gives CASSFDRAYNSPLHF.

This clonotype was detected ten times or more. The rearrangement uses TRBV12-3 or TRBV12-4 and TRBJ2-3; 7 bases fit TRBD1. The CDR3 is 15 residues long. J gave up 1 base and V 5 bases, and 6 bases lay outside the gene matches. The CDR3 reads CASSPDRVGTDTQYF. CDR3 bases: TGTGCCAGCAGTCCTGACAGGGTAGGCACAGATACGCAGTATTTT.

The V call is TRBV7-9, the J call TRBJ2-2; D remains unclear. V lost 1 base, J lost 1 base, and 7 bases lay in between. The CDR3 has 15 residues. The germline V gene has CDR1 SEHNR and CDR2 FQNEAQ (reference sequence). In DNA, the CDR3 is TGTGCCAGCAGCTTAGTCCCCCTGAACACCGGGGAGCTGTTTTTT. As protein: CASSLVPLNTGELFF.

In its sample, this clonotype was seen once. The chain employs TRBV18 and TRBJ1-2; D is unclear. V dropped 1 base and J dropped 6 bases, with 9 bases sitting between them. The CDR3 runs to 13 residues. The germline CDR1 and CDR2 sequences are KGHSH and LQKENI. CDR3 amino acids: CASSPQGPHGYTF. DNA of the CDR3: TGTGCCAGCTCACCACAGGGCCCCCATGGCTACACCTTC.

This clonotype was seen ten or more times. The V call is TRBV25-1, the J call TRBJ1-3; D not certain. Looked up from germline, CDR1 is MGHDK and CDR2 is SYGVNS. The CDR3 consists of 18 residues. V was pared by 0 bases and J by 0 bases, with 15 bases between. The CDR3 reads CASSEYLLAPPSGNTIYF. For the CDR3, the DNA is TGTGCCAGCAGTGAATATCTCCTCGCCCCTCCCTCTGGAAACACCATATATTTT.

In this sample, this clonotype turned up a few times. The CDR3 region is CASSQTGPGGLFF. In DNA form, the CDR3 reads TGTGCCAGCAGCCAAACAGGGCCAGGGGGACTGTTTTTT. V gene TRBV3-1 combines with J gene TRBJ1-4; 7 positions match TRBD1. From germline, CDR1 is LGHDT and CDR2 YNNKEL (reference sequence). The trim removed 2 bases at V and 13 bases at J, leaving 7 bases unmatched. The CDR3 has 13 amino acids.

The chain is built from TRBV20-1 and TRBJ1-2, with D possibly TRBD1 on 5 matching bases. V dropped 4 bases and J dropped 6 bases, with 12 bases sitting between them. The length of the CDR3 is 12 residues. Germline V gene lookup returns CDR1 DFQATT and CDR2 SNEGSKA (reference sequence). The CDR3 sequence is CSAKVGVDGYTF. DNA for the CDR3: TGCAGTGCTAAAGTAGGGGTTGATGGCTACACCTTC.

This clonotype was found once. The chain employs TRBV7-8 and TRBJ1-1; D is uncertain. Trimming took off 5 bases at V and 4 bases at J, with 11 bases between the two ends. This CDR3 has 13 residues. The germline V gene encodes CDR1 SGHVS and CDR2 FQNEAQ. This CDR3 reads CASSLSRATEAFF. The CDR3, as DNA: TGTGCCAGCAGCCTTTCCCGGGCCACTGAAGCTTTCTTT. The full variable domain, rest sourced from reference TRBV7-8 and TRBJ1-1, is GAGVSQSPRYKVAKRGQDVALRCDPISGHVSLFWYQQALGQGPEFLTYFQNEAQLDKSGLPSDRFFAERPEGSVSTLKIQRTQQEDSAVYLCASSLSRATEAFFGQGTRLTVV.

At least ten counts were recorded for this clonotype. The chain joins TRBV20-1 to TRBJ1-2, with D uncertain. CDR1 DFQATT and CDR2 SNEGSKA come from the germline V gene (reference sequence). The CDR3 is made up of 12 amino acids. The V and J ends lost 1 base and 6 bases respectively, with 9 bases between them. The chain's CDR3 is CSARGGAHGYTF. The CDR3 nucleotides read TGCAGTGCTAGAGGGGGTGCCCATGGCTACACCTTC.

This clonotype was detected ten times or more. This chain uses TRBV19 with TRBJ2-2; D not resolved. V was cut by 6 bases and J by 4 bases, with 12 bases left in between. The germline V gene encodes CDR1 LNHDA and CDR2 SQIVND (reference sequence). The CDR3 runs to 14 residues. The CDR3 region has the DNA TGTGCCAGTAGATTTGACACCAGCACCGGGGAGCTGTTTTTT. Translation: CASRFDTSTGELFF.

The V gene is TRBV7-9, the J gene TRBJ2-7; possibly TRBD1 for D (5 bases). There are 11 residues in the CDR3. Germline lookup yields CDR1 SEHNR and CDR2 FQNEAQ (reference sequence). The V end lost 2 bases, the J end lost 8 bases, and 7 bases lay between the germline ends. For the CDR3, the DNA is TGTGCCAGCAGCTTAAAGGACAAGCAGTACTTC. Amino acids: CASSLKDKQYF. The full variable domain, in which reference TRBV7-9 and TRBJ2-7 provide the parts outside the CDR3, is DTGVSQNPRHKITKRGQNVTFRCDPISEHNRLYWYRQTLGQGPEFLTYFQNEAQLEKSRLLSDRFSAERPKGSFSTLEIQRTEQGDSAMYLCASSLKDKQYFGPGTRLTVT.

Ten or more counts support this clonotype. The chain is built from TRBV7-2 and TRBJ2-7, with no clear D. The ends were cut back, 1 base at V and 2 bases at J, with 6 bases in the middle. CDR1 and CDR2 (germline): SGHTA, FQGNSA. This CDR3 has 13 amino acids. CDR3 sequence (DNA): TGTGCCAGCAGCTTAGTCCAGACCTACGAGCAGTACTTC. Translating gives CASSLVQTYEQYF.

V and J are TRBV10-2 and TRBJ2-1, with TRBD2 as a possible D gene (6 bases). This CDR3 is built from 15 residues. Germline V lookup: CDR1 WSHSY, CDR2 SAAADI. Trimming stripped 5 bases from V and 4 bases from J, with 15 bases between. Here the CDR3 reads CASSSRDLQYNEQFF. The CDR3 DNA reads as TGCGCCAGCAGTTCCCGGGACTTACAGTACAATGAGCAGTTCTTC.

The chain recombines TRBV11-2 with TRBJ1-6, with TRBD1 matching over 8 bases. The CDR3 spans 16 residues. Germline CDR1 is SGHAT and CDR2 is FQNNGV. J was trimmed by 7 bases and V by 5 bases; bases with no gene match: 10. As DNA, the CDR3 is TGTGCCAGCAGCACATCCCGACAGGGGCGGAATTCACCCCTCCACTTT. Protein sequence: CASSTSRQGRNSPLHF.

This clonotype was seen a few times. A much more abundant neighbour one base away suggests this may be a read error. This chain links TRBV7-3 with TRBJ2-3; D may be TRBD2 (5 bases). Per germline, CDR1 SGHTA and CDR2 FQGTGA. This CDR3 region has 14 residues. CDR3 DNA sequence: TGTGCCAGCAGCCTTAGAGCTAGCACAGATACGCAGTGTTTT. It codes for CASSLRASTDTQCF.

This clonotype is deemed medium-sized (0.01 to 0.1%). This rearrangement joins TRBV15 to TRBJ2-3, with 7 bases aligning to TRBD2. The V segment lost 4 bases and the J segment 3 bases; nucleotides outside the gene matches: 7. Germline V lookup: CDR1 LNHNV, CDR2 YYDKDF (reference sequence). The CDR3 covers 15 residues. The CDR3 coding sequence is TGTGCCACCAGCACAAGGCCGGGACTAACAGATACGCAGTATTTT. Protein: CATSTRPGLTDTQYF.